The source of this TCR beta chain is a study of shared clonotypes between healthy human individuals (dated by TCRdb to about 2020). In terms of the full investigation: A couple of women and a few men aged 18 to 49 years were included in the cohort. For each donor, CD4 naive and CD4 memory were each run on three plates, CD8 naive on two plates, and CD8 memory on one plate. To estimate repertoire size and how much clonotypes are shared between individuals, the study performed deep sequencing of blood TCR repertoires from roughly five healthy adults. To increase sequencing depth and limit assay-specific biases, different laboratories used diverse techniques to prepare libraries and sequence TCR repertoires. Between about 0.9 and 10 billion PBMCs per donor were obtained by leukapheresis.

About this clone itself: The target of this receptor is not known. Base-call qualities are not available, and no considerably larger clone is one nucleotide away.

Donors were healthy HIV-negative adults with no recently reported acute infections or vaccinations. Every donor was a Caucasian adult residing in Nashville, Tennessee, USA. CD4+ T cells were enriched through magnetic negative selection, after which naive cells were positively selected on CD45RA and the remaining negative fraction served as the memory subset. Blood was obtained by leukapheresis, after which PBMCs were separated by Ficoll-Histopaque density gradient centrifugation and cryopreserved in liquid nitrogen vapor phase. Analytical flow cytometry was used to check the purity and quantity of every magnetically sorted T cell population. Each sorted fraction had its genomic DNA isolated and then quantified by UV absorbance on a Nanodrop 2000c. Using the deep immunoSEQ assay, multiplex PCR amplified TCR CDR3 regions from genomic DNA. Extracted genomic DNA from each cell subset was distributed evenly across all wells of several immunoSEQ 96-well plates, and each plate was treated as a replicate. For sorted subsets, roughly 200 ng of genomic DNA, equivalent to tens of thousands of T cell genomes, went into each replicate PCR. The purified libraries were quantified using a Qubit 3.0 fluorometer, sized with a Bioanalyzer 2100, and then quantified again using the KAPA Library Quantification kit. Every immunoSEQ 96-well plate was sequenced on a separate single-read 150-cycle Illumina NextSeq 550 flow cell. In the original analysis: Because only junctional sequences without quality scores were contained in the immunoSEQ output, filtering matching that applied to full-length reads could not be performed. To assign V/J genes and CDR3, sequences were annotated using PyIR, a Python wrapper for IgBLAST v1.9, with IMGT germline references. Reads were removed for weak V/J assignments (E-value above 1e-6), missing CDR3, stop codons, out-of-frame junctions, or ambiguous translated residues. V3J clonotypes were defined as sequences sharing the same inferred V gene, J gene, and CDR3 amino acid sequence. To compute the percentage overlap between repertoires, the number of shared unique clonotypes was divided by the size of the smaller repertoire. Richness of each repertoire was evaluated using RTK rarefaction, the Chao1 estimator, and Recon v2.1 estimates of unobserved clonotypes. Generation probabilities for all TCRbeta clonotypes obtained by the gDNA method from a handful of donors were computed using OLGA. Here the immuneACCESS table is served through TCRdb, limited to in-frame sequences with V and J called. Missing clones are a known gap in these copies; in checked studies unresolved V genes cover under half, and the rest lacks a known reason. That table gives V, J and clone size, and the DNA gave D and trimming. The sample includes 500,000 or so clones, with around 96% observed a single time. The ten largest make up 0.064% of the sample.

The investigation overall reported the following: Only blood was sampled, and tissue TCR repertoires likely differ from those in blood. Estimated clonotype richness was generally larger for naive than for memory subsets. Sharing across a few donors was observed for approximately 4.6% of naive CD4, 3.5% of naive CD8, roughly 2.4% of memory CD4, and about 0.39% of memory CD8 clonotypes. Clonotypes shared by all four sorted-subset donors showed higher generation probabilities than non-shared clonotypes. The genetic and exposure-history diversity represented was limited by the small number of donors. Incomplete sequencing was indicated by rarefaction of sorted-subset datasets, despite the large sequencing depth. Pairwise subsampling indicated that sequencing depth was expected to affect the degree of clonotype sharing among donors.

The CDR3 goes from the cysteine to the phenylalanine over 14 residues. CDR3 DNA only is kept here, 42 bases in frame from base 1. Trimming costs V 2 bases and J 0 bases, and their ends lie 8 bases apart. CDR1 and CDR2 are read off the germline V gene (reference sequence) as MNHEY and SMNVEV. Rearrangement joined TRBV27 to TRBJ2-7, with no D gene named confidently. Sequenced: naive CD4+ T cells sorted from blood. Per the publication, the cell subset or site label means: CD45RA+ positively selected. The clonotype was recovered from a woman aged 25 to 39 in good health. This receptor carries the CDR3 CASSLDRTSYEQYF. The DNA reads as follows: TGTGCCAGCAGTTTAGATAGGACCTCCTACGAGCAGTACTTC.